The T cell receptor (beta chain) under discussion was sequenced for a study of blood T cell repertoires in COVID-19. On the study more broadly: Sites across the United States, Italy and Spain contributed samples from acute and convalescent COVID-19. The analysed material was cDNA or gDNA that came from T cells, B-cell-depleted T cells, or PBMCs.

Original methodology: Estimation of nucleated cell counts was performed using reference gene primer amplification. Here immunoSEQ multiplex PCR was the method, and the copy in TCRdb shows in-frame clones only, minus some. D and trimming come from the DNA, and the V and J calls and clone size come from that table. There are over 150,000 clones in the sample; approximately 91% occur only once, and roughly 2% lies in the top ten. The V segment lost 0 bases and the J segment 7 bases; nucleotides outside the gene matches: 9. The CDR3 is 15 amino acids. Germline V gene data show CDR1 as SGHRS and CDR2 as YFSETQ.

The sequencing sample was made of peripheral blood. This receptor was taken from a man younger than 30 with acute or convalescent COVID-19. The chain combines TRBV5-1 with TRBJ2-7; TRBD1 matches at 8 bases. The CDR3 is CASSLAGQALIEQYF. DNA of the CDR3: TGCGCCAGCAGCTTGGCGGGACAGGCTCTCATTGAGCAGTACTTC.